What follows describes a single T cell receptor (beta chain). The junction had 9 bases not matched to a gene; V was cut back by 5 bases and J by 3 bases. The CDR3 covers 16 residues. Germline V gene lookup returns CDR1 SGHVS and CDR2 FQNEAQ. Sequencing was performed with immunoSEQ multiplex PCR; in TCRdb, only in-frame clones are kept and a portion is missing. The table has 450,000 to 500,000 clones, approximately 91% seen once. These data come from a study of blood T cell repertoires in COVID-19. Study information: Sites in the United States, Italy and Spain provided acute and convalescent COVID-19 samples.

The TCR sequence derives from a woman aged 55-69 years who had recovered from COVID-19. The specimen was PBMCs or T cells enriched from blood (not recorded which). This chain joins TRBV7-8 and TRBJ1-5; TRBD1 matches at 8 bases. The CDR3 DNA reads as TGTGCCAGCAGCGCCCGCCCGGGACAGGCCAATCAGCCCCAGCATTTT. Translation gives CASSARPGQANQPQHF.